The 28 T cell receptor beta chains presented below share a single source sample, sequenced in a study of blood T cell repertoires in COVID-19 (dated by TCRdb to the early 2020s). The library relied on the immunoSEQ multiplex PCR assay. The immuneACCESS repertoire file appears here via TCRdb, limited to in-frame rearrangements. These files lack a portion of the clones; in checked studies, under half of the deficit traces to unresolved V genes, and the cause of the others is not known. This sample comprises around 300,000 clones, 88% of them detected only once. Clones ranked in the top ten supply less than 6.5% of the sample. The sample comprised PBMCs or T cells enriched from blood (not recorded which). These receptor sequences come from a young man who had recovered from COVID-19.

The CDR3 spells CASSPTGGSVAFF. The CDR3 DNA follows: TGTGCCAGCTCACCTACGGGGGGTTCGGTCGCTTTCTTT. The rearrangement uses TRBV18 and TRBJ1-1; weak D call: TRBD1 (5 bases). Trimming stripped 3 bases from V and 11 bases from J, with 16 bases between. This CDR3 is 13 amino acids long. CDR1 and CDR2 from the germline V gene are KGHSH and LQKENI.

This chain links TRBV7-8 with TRBJ1-2, with TRBD1 as a possible D gene (5 bases). The V gene's germline CDR1 is SGHVS and CDR2 FQNEAQ. CDR3 size: 13 residues. Trimming stripped 5 bases from V and 4 bases from J, with 11 bases between. The CDR3 nucleotides read TGTGCCAGCAGCCAAGACAGTTTCTATGGCTACACCTTC. Protein sequence: CASSQDSFYGYTF.

The J gene is TRBJ2-1, the V gene TRBV10-3; D is perhaps TRBD2 (5 bases). CDR1 and CDR2 from the germline V gene are ENHRY and SYGVKD. Trimming took off 2 bases at V and 9 bases at J, with 11 bases between the two ends. The CDR3 is 13 amino acids. The CDR3 DNA is TGTGCCATCAGTGAGACTAGGGAGTCTGAGCAGTTCTTC. Its translation is CAISETRESEQFF.

This clone is a singleton in its sample. The chain employs TRBV5-4 and TRBJ2-7; the D gene is possibly TRBD1 (6 bases). The CDR3 length is 14 residues. Germline CDR1 SGHNT, CDR2 YYREEE (reference sequence). The germline V and J ends were trimmed by 1 base and 3 bases, with 11 bases remaining between them. CDR3 region: CASSLSGGHYEQYF. CDR3 nucleotide sequence: TGTGCCAGCAGCTTGTCTGGGGGCCACTACGAGCAGTACTTC.

This clone appeared once. The V gene is TRBV12-3 or TRBV12-4, the J gene TRBJ2-3, with a weak D call TRBD1 (6 bases). V dropped 3 bases and J dropped 6 bases, with 10 bases sitting between them. CDR3 length: 13 amino acids. CDR3 sequence (DNA): TGTGCCAGCAGTTTTAGACAGGCGGATACGCAGTATTTT. It yields the protein CASSFRQADTQYF.

V and J are TRBV5-4 and TRBJ2-2; a possible D gene is TRBD2 (5 bases). Germline V CDR1 and CDR2: SGHNT, YYREEE (reference sequence). This CDR3 is built from 13 residues. Deletions cut 10 bases from V and 4 bases from J, with 14 bases between. The CDR3 region is CASSRVGTGELFF. The CDR3, as DNA: TGTGCCTCCTCGAGGGTGGGCACCGGGGAGCTGTTTTTT.

The chain joins TRBV27 to TRBJ2-6, with D possibly matching TRBD2 (6 bases). V lost 6 bases and J lost 5, with 14 bases in between. Germline V lookup: CDR1 MNHEY, CDR2 SMNVEV (reference sequence). CDR3 length equals 15 residues. DNA of the CDR3: TGTGCCAGCAGCACGGGACTTGACAGGGCCAACGTCCTGACTTTC. This sequence encodes CASSTGLDRANVLTF.

This clone was seen only a few times. The V gene is TRBV5-1, the J gene TRBJ1-6, with 7 bases fitting TRBD1. Trimming removed 0 bases from V and 7 bases from J; junction bases left unmatched: 4. CDR3 size: 15 residues. Germline V gene sequence: CDR1 SGHRS, CDR2 YFSETQ. CDR3 coding DNA: TGCGCCAGCAGCTTGGACAGGGGCGGCAATTCACCCCTCCACTTT. This translates into CASSLDRGGNSPLHF.

This sequence joins TRBV19 and TRBJ2-5, with 7 bases that match TRBD2. Looked up from germline, CDR1 is LNHDA and CDR2 is SQIVND (reference sequence). The CDR3 sequence is 15 residues long. The J segment lost 1 base and the V segment lost 9 bases, leaving 11 bases of the junction unmatched. Here the CDR3 DNA reads TGTGCCAGCCGAACCGGGACTACATCCCAAGAGACCCAGTACTTC. The encoded protein is CASRTGTTSQETQYF.

The rearrangement uses TRBV28 and TRBJ2-2; 10 bases agree with TRBD2. Germline CDR1 reads MDHEN; CDR2 reads SYDVKM. The CDR3 covers 16 residues. V was pared by 6 bases and J by 4 bases, with 8 bases of the junction left unmatched. Here the CDR3 reads CASRAGTSEFTGELFF. CDR3 DNA: TGTGCCAGCAGGGCCGGGACTAGCGAGTTCACCGGGGAGCTGTTTTTT.

J is TRBJ1-2 and V is TRBV5-1; a possible D gene is TRBD1 (5 bases). Trimming left V 0 bases short and J 8 bases short, with 11 bases between. Germline values: CDR1 SGHRS, CDR2 YFSETQ. This CDR3 spans 13 amino acids. The CDR3 nucleotides are TGCGCCAGCAGCTTGGCGACAGTCTACGGCTACACCTTC. Its protein is CASSLATVYGYTF. The whole variable domain, filled in from reference TRBV5-1 and TRBJ1-2, reads KAGVTQTPRYLIKTRGQQVTLSCSPISGHRSVSWYQQTPGQGLQFLFEYFSETQRNKGNFPGRFSGRQFSNSRSEMNVSTLELGDSALYLCASSLATVYGYTFGSGTRLTVV.

This clone was counted a few times. V is TRBV15 and J is TRBJ2-2; the D gene is possibly TRBD1 (6 bases). There are 16 residues in the CDR3. The V end was cut by 1 base, the J end by 4 bases, with 13 bases between. Germline values: CDR1 LNHNV, CDR2 YYDKDF (reference sequence). CDR3 sequence (DNA): TGTGCCACCAGCAGAGCCAGGGGTCCTCCCACCGGGGAGCTGTTTTTT. This translates into CATSRARGPPTGELFF. Looking up the rest from reference TRBV15 and TRBJ2-2 gives the full variable domain: DAMVIQNPRYQVTQFGKPVTLSCSQTLNHNVMYWYQQKSSQAPKLLFHYYDKDFNNEADTPDNFQSRRPNTSFCFLDIRSPGLGDTAMYLCATSRARGPPTGELFFGEGSRLTVL.

This chain connects TRBV19 to TRBJ2-7, with D maybe TRBD1 (6 bases). Germline-derived CDR1 and CDR2 are LNHDA and SQIVND (reference sequence). The CDR3 spans 18 residues. V dropped 3 bases and J dropped 0 bases, with 21 bases sitting between them. CDR3 bases: TGTGCCAGTAGTATTCGATTTCTTCCTACAGGGAGCTCCTACGAGCAGTACTTC. This encodes CASSIRFLPTGSSYEQYF.

The chain uses TRBV28 and TRBJ1-1; D call uncertain. This CDR3 spans 14 amino acids. V dropped 4 bases and J dropped 0 bases, with 9 bases sitting between them. Germline V gene data show CDR1 as MDHEN and CDR2 as SYDVKM. CDR3 coding DNA: TGTGCCAGCAGTTGGAGGGAACTGAACACTGAAGCTTTCTTT. It is translated as CASSWRELNTEAFF.

The rearrangement uses TRBV21-1 and TRBJ1-3. TRBV21-1 is designated a pseudogene. This CDR3 spans 15 amino acids. CDR3 DNA: TGTGCCAGCAGCAATGGAGTGTCAGACGGAAACACCATATATTTT. Amino acid sequence: CASSNGVSDGNTIYF.

This chain links TRBV15 with TRBJ2-7; maybe TRBD1 (5 bases). The CDR3 sequence is 14 residues long. From germline, CDR1 is LNHNV and CDR2 YYDKDF (reference sequence). Trimming took 0 bases from V and 3 from J, leaving 9 bases between them. DNA for the CDR3: TGTGCCACCAGCAGAGATTGGGGCAGCTACGAGCAGTACTTC. Amino acid sequence: CATSRDWGSYEQYF.

The chain has TRBV7-7 and TRBJ2-5; D possibly corresponds to TRBD1 (6 bases). This CDR3 has 14 residues. V was shortened by 4 bases and J by 4 bases, with 13 bases between the two germline ends. CDR1 is SSHAT and CDR2 is FNYEAQ in the germline V gene (reference sequence). DNA for the CDR3: TGTGCCAGCAGCTCCACCTTGGGGGCAGAGACCCAGTACTTC. Translated, it gives CASSSTLGAETQYF.

The rearrangement links TRBV6-1 to TRBJ2-7; 7 nucleotides align to TRBD1. CDR1 is MNHNS, CDR2 SASEGT, per germline. The CDR3 covers 14 residues. V lost 3 bases, J lost 4 bases, and 6 bases stayed unmatched. CDR3 in DNA: TGTGCCAGCAGTGAGATCCGGGACAGTTACGAGCAGTACTTC. Translated: CASSEIRDSYEQYF.

The chain couples TRBV7-8 to TRBJ1-1; TRBD1 matches 8 bases. After removal of 3 bases from V and 4 bases from J, the junction contained 10 bases not matched to a gene. Germline V CDR1 and CDR2: SGHVS, FQNEAQ. This CDR3 has 16 amino acids. CDR3 bases: TGTGCCAGCAGCTTCGGACAGGGTGGGTCTGGCACTGAAGCTTTCTTT. Protein product: CASSFGQGGSGTEAFF.

This chain connects TRBV7-6 to TRBJ2-5, with 9 nucleotides matching TRBD2. Germline lookup yields CDR1 SGHVS and CDR2 FNYEAQ. The CDR3 spans 15 residues. J lost 5 bases, V lost 2 bases, and 6 bases had no gene match. Here the CDR3 DNA reads TGTGCCAGCAGCTTAACGTGGACTAGCGATGAGACCCAGTACTTC. It translates to CASSLTWTSDETQYF.

CDR3 DNA: TGTGCCACCAGCAGAGATGAAGGAGTCTATGGCTACACCTTC. Its translation: CATSRDEGVYGYTF. The V and J genes are TRBV15 and TRBJ1-2; no clear D gene. Trimming removed 0 bases from V and 4 bases from J, with 9 bases in between. This CDR3 spans 14 amino acids. Germline V gene lookup returns CDR1 LNHNV and CDR2 YYDKDF (reference sequence).

This clone was seen just once. The chain combines TRBV5-8 with TRBJ1-2; D perhaps matches TRBD1 (6 bases). The CDR3 runs 10 residues. Germline CDR1 is SGHTS and CDR2 is YDEGEE. V dropped 6 bases and J dropped 8 bases, with 8 bases sitting between them. The CDR3 loop reads CASIGQGYTF. In DNA form, the CDR3 reads TGTGCCAGCATCGGACAGGGCTACACCTTC.

This clone was counted a single time. The chain is built from TRBV13 and TRBJ2-1; 14 bases align to TRBD2. The CDR3 runs 19 residues. V shed 5 bases, J shed 0 bases, and the junction held 9 bases outside the gene matches. Germline V gives CDR1 PRHDT, CDR2 FYEKMQ (reference sequence). The CDR3 protein is CASSPGLAGGSSSYNEQFF. The CDR3 nucleotides read TGTGCCAGCAGCCCAGGACTAGCGGGGGGCTCGAGCTCCTACAATGAGCAGTTCTTC.

This clone was picked up a small number of times. J is TRBJ1-5 and V is TRBV4-1; D remains unclear. The V end lost 5 bases, the J end lost 0 bases, and 17 bases lay between the germline ends. CDR3 length: 17 residues. Germline V gene data show CDR1 as MGHRA and CDR2 as YSYEKL. The CDR3 is CASSAKLRTDSNQPQHF. The CDR3 bases are TGCGCCAGCAGCGCAAAACTCAGGACTGATAGCAATCAGCCCCAGCATTTT.

V gene TRBV28 combines with J gene TRBJ1-4; a possible D gene is TRBD1 (5 bases). The CDR3 is 14 residues long. Between the trimmed V and J ends, which lost 2 bases and 4 bases, there was a span of 8 bases. CDR1 is MDHEN, CDR2 SYDVKM, per germline. The CDR3 DNA reads TGTGCCAGCAGTTTAAGACAGTTTAATGAAAAACTGTTTTTT. Translation: CASSLRQFNEKLFF.

V and J are TRBV28 and TRBJ1-6; 7 bases agree with TRBD1. Per germline, CDR1 MDHEN and CDR2 SYDVKM. V shed 3 bases and J 4 bases; nucleotides not matched to a gene: 3. The CDR3 runs 15 residues. CDR3 coding DNA: TGTGCCAGCAGTTTCAGGGGACAGTATAATTCACCCCTCCACTTT. Translation gives CASSFRGQYNSPLHF.

This chain links TRBV19 with TRBJ1-5; D may be TRBD1 (6 bases). There are 12 residues in the CDR3. With 4 bases removed from V and 5 bases from J, the gap between germline ends came to 6 bases. Germline CDR1 and CDR2: LNHDA and SQIVND (reference sequence). In nucleotides, the CDR3 is TGTGCCAGTAGTAGACAGGATCAGCCCCAGCATTTT. Protein product: CASSRQDQPQHF.

The chain combines TRBV6-5 with TRBJ1-2; TRBD1 aligns across 7 bases. The CDR3 covers 14 residues. Germline V gene sequence: CDR1 MNHEY, CDR2 SVGAGI. The V segment lost 8 bases and the J segment 0 bases; nucleotides outside the gene matches: 6. The CDR3 loop reads CASARDSANYGYTF. The CDR3 nucleotides read TGTGCCAGCGCCCGGGACAGTGCTAACTATGGCTACACCTTC.